Presented here are 3 T cell receptor beta chains from one specimen sequenced in a study of CD8+CD57+ T cells in acquired aplastic anemia. Template material for TCR beta VDJ and CDR3 profiling consisted of genomic DNA. TCRdb re-analysed the reads in MiXCR, keeping a single row per CDR3 protein. The data contain some 150,000 distinct CDR3 sequences, 71% of them singletons. All sequencing subjects had displayed CD8+CD57+ cell expansion on flow cytometry. Sequenced sample: sorted CD4+, CD8+, or CD8+CD57+ T cells (not recorded which) from PBMCs. All receptors derive from a human donor with aplastic anemia.

V and J are TRBV7-2 and TRBJ2-7, with 8 nucleotides matching TRBD1. The CDR3 length is 14 residues. Unmatched junction bases numbered 3, after V lost 5 bases and J lost 0 bases. The germline V gene has CDR1 SGHTA and CDR2 FQGNSA. The CDR3 DNA reads as TGTGCCAGCAGCGCGGACAGGGCCTCCTACGAGCAGTACTTC. Its protein product is CASSADRASYEQYF. The full variable domain, its missing parts supplied by reference TRBV7-2 and TRBJ2-7, is GAGVSQSPSNKVTEKGKDVELRCDPISGHTALYWYRQSLGQGLEFLIYFQGNSAPDKSGLPSDRFSAERTGGSVSTLTIQRTQQEDSAVYLCASSADRASYEQYFGPGTRLTVT.

Comment on this clonotype: At one end the junction does not follow the germline gene, possibly because of a read error. The chain has TRBV5-8 and TRBJ2-3, with unresolved D. The end of the DNA aligns better with TRBJ2-7, so the J call may be wrong. Germline lookup yields CDR1 SGHTS and CDR2 YDEGEE. This CDR3 has 14 residues. The CDR3 DNA reads TGTGCCCGCAGCTTGATACAGTCTTCCTACAAGCAGTACTTC. It encodes CARSLIQSSYKQYF.

This clonotype was counted many times. The chain links TRBV12-3 or TRBV12-4 to TRBJ1-4, with TRBD1 identical over 7 bases. The trim removed 6 bases at V and 2 bases at J, leaving 3 bases unmatched. This CDR3 spans 14 amino acids. CDR3 in amino acids: CASSSGGTNEKLFF. CDR3 coding DNA: TGTGCCAGCAGCTCAGGGGGGACTAATGAAAAACTGTTTTTT.